These T cell receptor beta chains were read from a single sample in a study of regulatory T cells in long-lasting Graves disease. TCRdb analysed the multiplex PCR reads with MiXCR anew, one entry per CDR3 protein. The repertoire holds 420,000 or so distinct CDR3 sequences, with roughly a quarter as singletons. The input for sequencing was peripheral blood mononuclear cells (PBMCs), taken when the disease was refractory, from a patient treated with antithyroid drugs. Source of these receptors: a female donor with Graves disease. Both conserved end residues are part of each CDR3. The order of the fields is J gene, clone size, V gene, D gene, CDR3 protein, CDR3 DNA. A D gene is named only where the DNA matches it firmly. Some rows mark clone size as missing; the rest say once, few, many or name a class of expanded clone.

j_call: TRBJ1-2; clone_size: few; v_call: TRBV30; d_call: .; cdr3_aa: CAWSGLGGFYGYTF; cdr3_nt: TGTGCCTGGAGTGGCCTTGGGGGGTTCTATGGCTACACCTTC
j_call: TRBJ1-1; clone_size: .; v_call: TRBV20-1; d_call: .; cdr3_aa: CSASGGRLIREAFF; cdr3_nt: TGCAGTGCTAGTGGCGGACGGTTGATTCGTGAAGCTTTCTTT
j_call: TRBJ2-1; clone_size: .; v_call: TRBV25-1; d_call: TRBD2; cdr3_aa: CASSEFQFGRALDEQFF; cdr3_nt: TGTGCCAGCAGTGAATTTCAGTTCGGGAGGGCCTTGGATGAGCAGTTCTTC
j_call: TRBJ2-7; clone_size: few; v_call: TRBV7-3; d_call: .; cdr3_aa: CASSTQGVYEQYF; cdr3_nt: TGTGCCAGCAGCACACAGGGAGTATACGAGCAGTACTTC
j_call: TRBJ2-1; clone_size: .; v_call: TRBV7-9; d_call: .; cdr3_aa: CASSSWPNEQFF; cdr3_nt: TGTGCCAGCAGCTCCTGGCCCAATGAGCAGTTCTTC
j_call: TRBJ1-1; clone_size: .; v_call: TRBV29-1; d_call: TRBD1; cdr3_aa: CSVRQGGYTEAFF; cdr3_nt: TGCAGCGTTCGGCAGGGGGGTTACACTGAAGCTTTCTTT
j_call: TRBJ2-7; clone_size: few; v_call: TRBV6-1; d_call: TRBD2; cdr3_aa: CASRKRDRASEQYF; cdr3_nt: TGTGCCAGCAGAAAGCGGGACCGGGCCAGCGAGCAGTACTTC
j_call: TRBJ1-1; clone_size: .; v_call: TRBV25-1; d_call: .; cdr3_aa: CASSEFKGSNTEAFF; cdr3_nt: TGTGCCAGCAGTGAATTCAAAGGCTCGAACACTGAAGCTTTCTTT
j_call: TRBJ2-2; clone_size: .; v_call: TRBV30; d_call: .; cdr3_aa: CAWSVPYGELFF; cdr3_nt: TGTGCCTGGAGTGTGCCTTACGGGGAGCTGTTTTTT
j_call: TRBJ2-3; clone_size: few; v_call: TRBV2; d_call: .; cdr3_aa: CASSEASTTTTDTQYF; cdr3_nt: TGTGCCAGCAGTGAAGCCAGTACTACTACCACAGATACGCAGTATTTT
j_call: TRBJ2-2; clone_size: many; v_call: TRBV28; d_call: TRBD2; cdr3_aa: CASSLPIGLAGVPTGELFF; cdr3_nt: TGTGCCAGCAGTTTACCGATCGGACTAGCGGGAGTTCCCACCGGGGAGCTGTTTTTT
j_call: TRBJ1-1; clone_size: .; v_call: TRBV19; d_call: .; cdr3_aa: CASSTYNIRNTEAFF; cdr3_nt: TGTGCCAGTAGTACCTACAATATCCGGAACACTGAAGCTTTCTTT
j_call: TRBJ1-2; clone_size: few; v_call: TRBV7-9; d_call: .; cdr3_aa: CASSPERADGYTF; cdr3_nt: TGTGCCAGCAGCCCGGAGAGGGCCGATGGCTACACCTTC
j_call: TRBJ2-2; clone_size: .; v_call: TRBV6-1; d_call: .; cdr3_aa: CASRDYKAGELFF; cdr3_nt: TGTGCCAGCAGAGACTACAAGGCCGGGGAGCTGTTTTTT
j_call: TRBJ2-5; clone_size: few; v_call: TRBV20-1; d_call: TRBD2; cdr3_aa: CSARVPLGSGRLETQYF; cdr3_nt: TGCAGTGCTAGAGTGCCCCTCGGTAGCGGGAGATTGGAGACCCAGTACTTC
j_call: TRBJ2-2; clone_size: .; v_call: TRBV2; d_call: TRBD2; cdr3_aa: CASSEGWTSGDTGELFF; cdr3_nt: TGTGCCAGCAGTGAAGGTTGGACTAGCGGGGACACCGGGGAGCTGTTTTTT
j_call: TRBJ2-2; clone_size: many; v_call: TRBV20-1; d_call: .; cdr3_aa: CSASEGGELFF; cdr3_nt: TGCAGTGCTAGCGAGGGGGGGGAGCTGTTTTTT
j_call: TRBJ1-1; clone_size: few; v_call: TRBV24-1; d_call: .; cdr3_aa: CATRAQTTSEAFF; cdr3_nt: TGTGCCACCAGAGCTCAAACCACTTCGGAGGCTTTCTTT
j_call: TRBJ2-7; clone_size: once; v_call: TRBV29-1; d_call: TRBD2; cdr3_aa: CSAGGGGYEQYF; cdr3_nt: TGCAGCGCTGGTGGGGGGGGCTACGAGCAGTACTTC
j_call: TRBJ2-5; clone_size: few; v_call: TRBV7-3; d_call: TRBD1; cdr3_aa: CASSLTRDSQETQYF; cdr3_nt: TGTGCCAGCAGCTTAACCAGGGACAGCCAAGAGACCCAGTACTTC
j_call: TRBJ1-2; clone_size: .; v_call: TRBV12-3/TRBV12-4; d_call: .; cdr3_aa: CASSLFGGGYTF; cdr3_nt: TGTGCCAGCAGTTTATTTGGGGGGGGCTACACCTTC
j_call: TRBJ2-3; clone_size: .; v_call: TRBV2; d_call: .; cdr3_aa: CASSVSAQNFLTTDTQYF; cdr3_nt: TGTGCCAGCAGTGTGTCAGCCCAGAACTTCCTTACCACAGATACGCAGTATTTT
j_call: TRBJ1-5; clone_size: .; v_call: TRBV5-1; d_call: TRBD1; cdr3_aa: CASSLAGGTAEQPQHF; cdr3_nt: TGCGCCAGCAGCTTGGCGGGAGGGACAGCCGAGCAGCCCCAGCATTTT
j_call: TRBJ2-7; clone_size: .; v_call: TRBV20-1; d_call: TRBD2; cdr3_aa: CSARDRGGRGRYEQYF; cdr3_nt: TGCAGTGCTAGAGATCGGGGTGGGCGCGGGAGGTACGAGCAGTACTTC
j_call: TRBJ1-2; clone_size: many; v_call: TRBV12-3/TRBV12-4; d_call: .; cdr3_aa: CASSIHRVNYGYTF; cdr3_nt: TGTGCCAGCAGTATTCACAGGGTTAACTATGGCTACACCTTC
j_call: TRBJ2-7; clone_size: few; v_call: TRBV29-1; d_call: .; cdr3_aa: CSVLLGEQYF; cdr3_nt: TGCAGCGTTCTTTTAGGGGAGCAGTACTTC
j_call: TRBJ1-2; clone_size: many; v_call: TRBV2; d_call: TRBD1; cdr3_aa: CASSETGGRGYTF; cdr3_nt: TGTGCCAGCAGTGAGACAGGGGGTCGTGGCTACACCTTC
j_call: TRBJ2-7; clone_size: .; v_call: TRBV30; d_call: TRBD1; cdr3_aa: CAWKWDRGREQYF; cdr3_nt: TGTGCCTGGAAATGGGACAGGGGGCGCGAGCAGTACTTC
j_call: TRBJ1-2; clone_size: many; v_call: TRBV28; d_call: TRBD1; cdr3_aa: CASRPTGVYGYTF; cdr3_nt: TGTGCCAGCAGGCCGACAGGGGTCTATGGCTACACCTTC
j_call: TRBJ1-5; clone_size: few; v_call: TRBV5-8; d_call: .; cdr3_aa: CASSHSNQPQHF; cdr3_nt: TGTGCCAGCAGTCACAGCAATCAGCCCCAGCATTTT
j_call: TRBJ2-6; clone_size: .; v_call: TRBV7-8; d_call: TRBD1; cdr3_aa: CASSSYPGRGRPGANVLTF; cdr3_nt: TGTGCCAGCAGCTCATACCCAGGCAGGGGGCGTCCTGGGGCCAACGTCCTGACTTTC
j_call: TRBJ1-1; clone_size: many; v_call: TRBV2; d_call: .; cdr3_aa: CASGRGQTEAFF; cdr3_nt: TGTGCCAGCGGAAGAGGACAGACTGAAGCTTTCTTT
j_call: TRBJ1-6; clone_size: many; v_call: TRBV7-9; d_call: .; cdr3_aa: CASSLSDSPLHF; cdr3_nt: TGTGCCAGCAGTCTCTCGGATTCACCCCTCCACTTT
j_call: TRBJ1-1; clone_size: many; v_call: TRBV20-1; d_call: TRBD1; cdr3_aa: CSARSSDRGGTEAFF; cdr3_nt: TGCAGTGCTAGATCCTCGGACAGGGGCGGCACTGAAGCTTTCTTT
j_call: TRBJ1-6; clone_size: few; v_call: TRBV9; d_call: .; cdr3_aa: CASSVEGDGRFLHF; cdr3_nt: TGTGCCAGCAGCGTAGAAGGGGATGGAAGATTCCTCCACTTT
j_call: TRBJ2-1; clone_size: few; v_call: TRBV25-1; d_call: TRBD2; cdr3_aa: CASSKSGRAYNEQFF; cdr3_nt: TGTGCCAGCAGTAAAAGCGGGAGGGCCTACAATGAGCAGTTCTTC
j_call: TRBJ2-1; clone_size: .; v_call: TRBV2; d_call: TRBD2; cdr3_aa: CASSAAGGSYNEQFF; cdr3_nt: TGTGCCAGCAGTGCGGCGGGAGGGTCCTACAATGAGCAGTTCTTC
j_call: TRBJ1-2; clone_size: .; v_call: TRBV29-1; d_call: .; cdr3_aa: CSVPENYGYTF; cdr3_nt: TGCAGCGTGCCGGAGAACTATGGCTACACCTTC
j_call: TRBJ1-2; clone_size: .; v_call: TRBV19; d_call: TRBD1; cdr3_aa: CASRPYRGDYGYTF; cdr3_nt: TGTGCCAGTAGGCCCTACAGGGGCGACTATGGCTACACCTTC
j_call: TRBJ2-2; clone_size: .; v_call: TRBV7-2; d_call: .; cdr3_aa: CASSFFSSSGELFF; cdr3_nt: TGTGCCAGCAGCTTTTTTTCGAGTTCCGGGGAGCTGTTTTTT